This TCR beta chain originates from a study of T cells in Graves' hyperthyroidism and ophthalmopathy. Study results and limitations: Most expanded thyroid clonotypes above 0.001 also appeared in blood.

The CDR3 length is 15 residues. Trimming pared 2 bases from V and 2 bases from J, leaving 13 bases between. The V gene's germline CDR1 is SEHNR and CDR2 FQNEAQ (reference sequence). This clonotype was observed many times. The antigen remains unidentified. TCR beta CDR3 region amplification was performed from RNA transcripts. The TCR CDR3 first-round RT-PCR relied on the HTBI primer set. MiXCR, applied by TCRdb to the multiplex PCR reads, yields one record per CDR3 protein. The sample has about 360,000 distinct CDR3 sequences; roughly 13% are singletons. Exclusion of patients followed from uncontrolled infection, other autoimmune disease, pregnancy or lactation. Based on clinical symptoms, serum thyroxine and TRAb, thyroid ultrasound and orbital computed tomography, diagnoses were reached. The authors obtained PBMCs from 10 ml of fresh peripheral blood.

The gene calls are TRBV7-9 and TRBJ2-7; D is unclear. This clonotype was obtained from a man aged 25-45 years with Graves' hyperthyroidism that later progressed to Graves' ophthalmopathy. Sample: blood. CDR3 in DNA: TGTGCCAGCAGCTTATCCCTTGGCAAGCCCTACGAGCAGTACTTC. It codes for CASSLSLGKPYEQYF.